The 12 T cell receptor beta chains in this list originate from one sample, sequenced in a study of cytomegalovirus exposure and HLA in healthy donors. Produced via immunoSEQ multiplex PCR; TCRdb's table is partial and in-frame only. This table has about 54,000 clones, approximately 89% appearing once. The sample consisted of PBMCs. These receptor sequences come from a woman aged 18-29 years in good health and CMV-seropositive.

This CDR3 is CASSPDRADEKLFF. Written as DNA, the CDR3 is TGCGCCAGCAGCCCGGACAGGGCAGATGAAAAACTGTTTTTT. The chain carries TRBV5-1 and TRBJ1-4, with 8 bases fitting TRBD1. The junction had 5 bases not matched to a gene; V was cut back by 4 bases and J by 6 bases. Germline loops: CDR1 SGHRS, CDR2 YFSETQ. The length of the CDR3 is 14 residues.

The sample holds one count of this clone. The chain uses TRBV5-4 and TRBJ1-2; a possible D gene is TRBD1 (5 bases). The V and J ends lost 0 bases and 2 bases respectively, with 14 bases between them. The CDR3 has 16 residues. CDR1 is SGHNT and CDR2 is YYREEE in the germline V gene (reference sequence). CDR3 DNA: TGTGCCAGCAGCTTGGGCCAGGGCAGGGCGAACTATGGCTACACCTTC. It encodes CASSLGQGRANYGYTF.

This sequence joins TRBV11-3 and TRBJ2-7; tentative D call: TRBD2 (5 bases). Deletions cut 5 bases from V and 4 bases from J, with 9 bases between. From germline, CDR1 is SGHNT and CDR2 YENEEA. CDR3 length: 12 amino acids. CDR3 in DNA: TGTGCCAGCAGCCGCGGGTATTACGAGCAGTACTTC. This encodes CASSRGYYEQYF.

J is TRBJ2-3 and V is TRBV7-6; the match to TRBD2 covers 14 bases. CDR1 is SGHVS, CDR2 FNYEAQ, per germline. The CDR3 loop spans 18 amino acids. Germline trimming cut 5 bases from V and 0 bases from J; bases unmatched to any gene: 7. CDR3 in amino acids: CASSVTSGGDFSTDTQYF. The CDR3 DNA is TGTGCCAGCAGCGTGACTAGCGGGGGGGATTTCAGCACAGATACGCAGTATTTT.

The chain is built from TRBV5-1 and TRBJ1-5; D is unresolved. V lost 3 bases and J 6 bases, leaving 13 bases between the germline ends. This CDR3 contains 14 residues. CDR1 and CDR2 (germline): SGHRS, YFSETQ. CDR3 DNA: TGCGCCAGCAGCTCCGAGGGCTCTGGTCAGCCCCAGCATTTT. It codes for CASSSEGSGQPQHF.

The CDR3 nucleotides are TGTGCCAGCAGCCTATTGACAGCGAACACCGGGGAGCTGTTTTTT. This codes for CASSLLTANTGELFF. The chain uses TRBV28 and TRBJ2-2, with D tentatively TRBD1 (5 bases). This CDR3 contains 15 residues. The germline V and J ends were trimmed by 6 bases and 0 bases, with 11 bases remaining between them. The germline CDR1 and CDR2 sequences are MDHEN and SYDVKM.

The J gene is TRBJ2-3, the V gene TRBV19; D uncertain. CDR1 is LNHDA, CDR2 SQIVND, per germline (reference sequence). The CDR3 is made up of 14 amino acids. Trimming took off 3 bases at V and 4 bases at J, with 11 bases between the two ends. The CDR3 region has the DNA TGTGCCAGTAGTATTTGGGCAGCCTCAGATACGCAGTATTTT. Protein: CASSIWAASDTQYF.

The chain is built from TRBV7-6 and TRBJ2-7; 9 nucleotides agree with TRBD1. With 1 base clipped from V and 4 bases from J, the junction kept 5 bases outside the gene matches. Germline V lookup: CDR1 SGHVS, CDR2 FNYEAQ. This CDR3 contains 15 residues. CDR3 DNA: TGTGCCAGCAGCTTAGGCCACGACAGGGGGTACGAGCAGTACTTC. It encodes CASSLGHDRGYEQYF.

The genes are TRBV28 and TRBJ1-5; 9 bases map to TRBD1. The CDR3 is made up of 15 amino acids. Germline values: CDR1 MDHEN, CDR2 SYDVKM. The V and J ends lost 3 bases and 6 bases, in that order; junction bases with no gene match: 6. DNA of the CDR3: TGTGCCAGCAGTTTTAGGACAGGGGAGAGTCAGCCCCAGCATTTT. Its translation is CASSFRTGESQPQHF.

V gene TRBV27 combines with J gene TRBJ1-1; no clear D. Germline assignment: CDR1 MNHEY and CDR2 SMNVEV (reference sequence). V gave up 6 bases and J gave up 11 bases, with 16 bases separating them. The CDR3 covers 12 residues. The CDR3 nucleotides are TGTGCCAGCAGGCAGATCGGGTCTGGGGCTTTCTTT. It encodes CASRQIGSGAFF.

The J gene is TRBJ1-2, the V gene TRBV4-1, with 7 nucleotides matching TRBD1. The J segment lost 8 bases and the V segment lost 4 bases, leaving 10 bases of the junction unmatched. There are 14 residues in the CDR3. CDR1 is MGHRA, CDR2 YSYEKL, per germline. The CDR3: CASSRPTGLGGYTF. In nucleotides, the CDR3 is TGCGCCAGCAGCCGGCCGACAGGGCTTGGGGGCTACACCTTC.

This chain connects TRBV29-1 to TRBJ2-1, with D possibly TRBD2 on 6 matching bases. The ends were cut back, 7 bases at V and 6 bases at J, with 13 bases in the middle. The CDR3 is 12 residues long. Germline values: CDR1 SQVTM, CDR2 ANQGSEA. The CDR3 DNA follows: TGCAGCGCATCGGGACTTCGCAATGAGCAGTTCTTC. Residues: CSASGLRNEQFF.